This T cell receptor (beta chain) was sequenced for a study of blood T cell repertoires in COVID-19. Whole-study context: Italy, Spain and the United States were the sources of the convalescent and acute COVID-19 samples. PBMCs, B-cell-depleted T cells, or T cells provided the cDNA or gDNA that made up the material.

Authors' processing steps: Amplification of reference gene primers provided the estimated nucleated cell counts. Sequencing was performed with immunoSEQ multiplex PCR; in TCRdb, only in-frame clones are kept and a portion is missing. V and J calls and clone size follow that table, whereas D and trimming were derived from the DNA. The table records about 210,000 clones, around 80% of them present only once. Trimming removed 4 bases from V and 8 bases from J, with 12 bases in between. CDR1 is MRHNA and CDR2 is SNTAGT in the germline V gene. This CDR3 comprises 13 residues. The J gene is TRBJ2-1, the V gene TRBV6-4; TRBD2 might be the D (7 bases). This receptor was identified in a woman aged 70-85 years with acute or convalescent COVID-19. Sequencing input: peripheral blood. In DNA form, the CDR3 reads TGTGCCAGCAGTGCCCGCGGGGGCTATGAGCAGTTCTTC. Its protein product is CASSARGGYEQFF.